This is a list of T cell receptor beta chains from one sample in a study of OX40 agonist ivuxolimab in advanced cancers. Only in-frame clones appear in the TCRdb table, and some are missing; sequencing was by immunoSEQ multiplex PCR. The sample shows approximately 33,000 clones, 80% to 90% of them seen only once. This specimen consisted of CD4+ or CD8+ T cells sorted from blood, obtained in a trial of the OX40 agonist ivuxolimab. These receptors were obtained from an adult with an advanced solid tumor such as melanoma, head and neck, liver or kidney cancer. The CDR3 runs from the conserved cysteine through the conserved F or W. The D gene is left open where the match is weak. The size entry is marked missing in some rows and otherwise reads once, few, many or a size class.

abundance	d_gene	v_gene	j_gene	CDR3aa	CDR3nt
-	TRBD2	TRBV6-5	TRBJ2-7	CASSYTGTSSYEQYF	TGTGCCAGCAGTTACACCGGGACTAGTTCCTACGAGCAGTACTTC
-	TRBD2	TRBV27	TRBJ2-1	CASNPMTSGSSNEQFF	TGTGCCAGCAACCCCATGACTAGCGGGAGTTCCAATGAGCAGTTCTTC
-	TRBD1	TRBV5-4	TRBJ1-1	CARQGWITEAFF	TGTGCCAGACAGGGGTGGATAACTGAAGCTTTCTTT
-	TRBD2	TRBV5-1	TRBJ2-3	CASSLEGLAGADTQYF	TGCGCCAGCAGCTTGGAAGGACTAGCGGGAGCAGATACGCAGTATTTT
-	TRBD2	TRBV27	TRBJ2-1	CASSTRLAGSSYNEQFF	TGTGCCAGCAGCACCCGTCTAGCGGGAAGCTCCTACAATGAGCAGTTCTTC
once	-	TRBV19	TRBJ2-7	CASSIFHGSYEQYF	TGTGCCAGTAGTATTTTTCACGGTTCCTACGAGCAGTACTTC
-	TRBD1	TRBV11-2	TRBJ1-4	CASSLSPTGEDEKLFF	TGTGCCAGCAGCCTTAGCCCGACAGGGGAAGATGAAAAACTGTTTTTT
-	-	TRBV6-5	TRBJ1-5	CASSPAGADWHF	TGTGCCAGCAGCCCAGCGGGGGCAGATTGGCATTTT
once	TRBD2	TRBV10-3	TRBJ2-3	CAIKSGGPDTQYF	TGTGCCATCAAGAGCGGGGGCCCAGATACGCAGTATTTT
-	-	TRBV4-1	TRBJ2-3	CASSQAIASEQYF	TGCGCCAGCAGCCAGGCAATAGCTTCGGAGCAGTATTTT
-	-	TRBV7-9	TRBJ2-5	CASSLQTGGVETQYF	TGTGCCAGCAGCCTCCAAACAGGGGGGGTAGAGACCCAGTACTTC
-	TRBD1	TRBV6-1	TRBJ1-1	CASSEETGPNTEAFF	TGTGCCAGCAGTGAAGAGACAGGGCCGAACACTGAAGCTTTCTTT
-	TRBD2	TRBV19	TRBJ2-3	CASSRGGLEGDTQYF	TGTGCCAGTAGTCGGGGGGGACTTGAAGGGGATACGCAGTATTTT
-	-	TRBV9	TRBJ1-1	CASSPSGMNTEAFF	TGTGCCAGCAGTCCTTCTGGGATGAACACTGAAGCTTTCTTT
-	TRBD2	TRBV9	TRBJ2-3	CASSEGTSGTDTQYF	TGTGCCAGCAGCGAGGGGACTAGCGGGACCGATACGCAGTATTTT